The rows below give T cell receptor beta chains drawn from one sample of a study of cytomegalovirus exposure and HLA in healthy donors. Data came from immunoSEQ multiplex PCR; TCRdb stores just in-frame clones and leaves some out. The repertoire holds 55,000 to 80,000 clones, with approximately 82% as singletons. The sequencing sample was made of PBMCs. Source of these receptors: a woman aged 35 to 49 in good health and CMV-seropositive. CDR3s leave out the opening cysteine and the closing phenylalanine or tryptophan. Fields, in order: CDR3 protein, J gene, D gene, CDR3 length, V gene, clone size. A D gene is named only where the DNA matches it firmly. Size is omitted from some rows. Given values are once, few, many or a class for expanded clones.

cdr3_aa: ASSSPYRGSTEAF
j_call: TRBJ1-1
d_call: TRBD1
cdr3_length: 13
v_call: TRBV5-1
clone_size: NA

cdr3_aa: ASSLVGQGFLNSPLH
j_call: TRBJ1-6
d_call: TRBD1
cdr3_length: 15
v_call: TRBV5-6
clone_size: NA

cdr3_aa: ASSFPGLQNEQF
j_call: TRBJ2-1
d_call: NA
cdr3_length: 12
v_call: TRBV7-9
clone_size: NA

cdr3_aa: AWRTPRVSAKNIQY
j_call: TRBJ2-4
d_call: NA
cdr3_length: 14
v_call: TRBV30
clone_size: once

cdr3_aa: ASSYRNQPQH
j_call: TRBJ1-5
d_call: NA
cdr3_length: 10
v_call: TRBV7-2
clone_size: once

cdr3_aa: ASSPPGQGSGNTIY
j_call: TRBJ1-3
d_call: TRBD1
cdr3_length: 14
v_call: TRBV19
clone_size: NA

cdr3_aa: ASSPSGGDTQY
j_call: TRBJ2-3
d_call: TRBD2
cdr3_length: 11
v_call: TRBV18
clone_size: NA

cdr3_aa: ASSEDSVPNIQY
j_call: TRBJ2-4
d_call: NA
cdr3_length: 12
v_call: TRBV9
clone_size: NA

cdr3_aa: ASSAGEIWSNQPQH
j_call: TRBJ1-5
d_call: NA
cdr3_length: 14
v_call: TRBV7-9
clone_size: once

cdr3_aa: ASSLMSNSNEKLF
j_call: TRBJ1-4
d_call: NA
cdr3_length: 13
v_call: TRBV7-8
clone_size: NA

cdr3_aa: ASSFTGNTEAF
j_call: TRBJ1-1
d_call: NA
cdr3_length: 11
v_call: TRBV5-4
clone_size: few

cdr3_aa: ASSWEIGGESGNTIY
j_call: TRBJ1-3
d_call: NA
cdr3_length: 15
v_call: TRBV5-5
clone_size: NA

cdr3_aa: ASGLAGDASYEQY
j_call: TRBJ2-7
d_call: TRBD2
cdr3_length: 13
v_call: TRBV11-2
clone_size: NA

cdr3_aa: ASSSGQGGVTEAF
j_call: TRBJ1-1
d_call: TRBD1
cdr3_length: 13
v_call: TRBV2
clone_size: NA

cdr3_aa: ASLERHASNQPQH
j_call: TRBJ1-5
d_call: NA
cdr3_length: 13
v_call: TRBV4-1
clone_size: NA

cdr3_aa: ASSFSGGLGTDTQY
j_call: TRBJ2-3
d_call: TRBD2
cdr3_length: 14
v_call: TRBV5-1
clone_size: NA

cdr3_aa: ASSLREHNPGGGELF
j_call: TRBJ2-2
d_call: NA
cdr3_length: 15
v_call: TRBV21-1
clone_size: NA

cdr3_aa: ASSPPGTGVAYT
j_call: TRBJ1-2
d_call: TRBD1
cdr3_length: 12
v_call: TRBV6-5
clone_size: NA

cdr3_aa: ASSPDRSYEQY
j_call: TRBJ2-7
d_call: NA
cdr3_length: 11
v_call: TRBV18
clone_size: NA

cdr3_aa: ASSSGQGTVETQY
j_call: TRBJ2-5
d_call: TRBD1
cdr3_length: 13
v_call: TRBV6-5
clone_size: once

cdr3_aa: ASIGTPPTMKQF
j_call: TRBJ2-1
d_call: NA
cdr3_length: 12
v_call: TRBV25-1
clone_size: NA

cdr3_aa: ASSPDRVGQETQY
j_call: TRBJ2-5
d_call: TRBD1
cdr3_length: 13
v_call: TRBV18
clone_size: once

cdr3_aa: ASSLAQGTDGYT
j_call: TRBJ1-2
d_call: NA
cdr3_length: 12
v_call: TRBV7-8
clone_size: NA

cdr3_aa: SVQDRGMDGYT
j_call: TRBJ1-2
d_call: TRBD1
cdr3_length: 11
v_call: TRBV29-1
clone_size: few

cdr3_aa: ASAASGQAYEQY
j_call: TRBJ2-7
d_call: NA
cdr3_length: 12
v_call: TRBV6-6
clone_size: NA

cdr3_aa: ASSVRSRGWYGYT
j_call: TRBJ1-2
d_call: NA
cdr3_length: 13
v_call: TRBV2
clone_size: NA

cdr3_aa: ASSLVGTDSSQPQH
j_call: TRBJ1-5
d_call: TRBD1
cdr3_length: 14
v_call: TRBV27
clone_size: NA

cdr3_aa: SVEPGGSNIQY
j_call: TRBJ2-4
d_call: TRBD1
cdr3_length: 11
v_call: TRBV29-1
clone_size: NA

cdr3_aa: ASSPNGGDGEKLF
j_call: TRBJ1-4
d_call: NA
cdr3_length: 13
v_call: TRBV2
clone_size: NA

cdr3_aa: ASSMLRTEKLF
j_call: TRBJ1-4
d_call: NA
cdr3_length: 11
v_call: TRBV19
clone_size: many

cdr3_aa: ASRGGDSPLEQF
j_call: TRBJ2-1
d_call: NA
cdr3_length: 12
v_call: TRBV5-1
clone_size: NA

cdr3_aa: ASSGTGGRGGSLF
j_call: TRBJ2-1
d_call: NA
cdr3_length: 13
v_call: TRBV11-2
clone_size: NA

cdr3_aa: ASKASGGVQDTQY
j_call: TRBJ2-3
d_call: TRBD2
cdr3_length: 13
v_call: TRBV28
clone_size: NA